The entry below gives a single T cell receptor beta chain sequence along with its context. The antigen this receptor binds is unknown. No base qualities exist here, and no much larger clone lies one base off it. The data belong to a study of T cells in Graves' hyperthyroidism and ophthalmopathy (dated by TCRdb to 2018 to 2020). Background for the entire study: A discovery cohort of fewer than 110 patients, about 44 with Graves' ophthalmopathy and 57 with stable Graves' hyperthyroidism, was used to find distinguishing TCR V-J signatures. The roughly 94 discovery patients were randomly divided into training and test sets at a 7:3 ratio. The paper reports TCR Vbeta CDR3 sequencing of approximately 140 peripheral blood samples: approximately 41 ophthalmopathy, approximately 74 hyperthyroidism and around 17 progressor patients. An independent validation cohort of about 19 hyperthyroidism patients and 15 or so patients who later progressed to ophthalmopathy tested prospective prediction of ophthalmopathy. Once sampling was done, hyperthyroidism patients were given methimazole at a starting dose of 30 mg daily, whereas ophthalmopathy patients were given high-dose intravenous methylprednisolone. In addition, the study compared T-cell repertoires in thyroid tissue and in blood from roughly six Graves' hyperthyroidism patients. Beyond this particular receptor, the publication reports: Sample size was not statistically predetermined, and investigators were not blinded to group allocation. Blood samples also contained most of the expanded thyroid clonotypes (frequency above 0.001), which suggests that blood repertoires may reflect thyroid immune responses. A model built on a 13 V-J signature distinguished ophthalmopathy from stable hyperthyroidism, reaching roughly 88% sensitivity and around 81% specificity in cross-validation and 80%/75% in testing. In validation, progression to ophthalmopathy was predicted by the model with almost 71% sensitivity and 72.22% specificity, a median of 6.5 months before onset.

CDR1 is given as LNHDA and CDR2 as SQIVND, both from the germline V gene (reference sequence). Its CDR3 holds 15 amino acids, cysteine through phenylalanine. Only the CDR3 portion is preserved as DNA: 45 bases, with reading frame beginning at the first base. V lost 3 bases and J lost 7 bases; the stretch between them is 16 bases long. Exclusion was applied to patients with uncontrolled infections, other autoimmune diseases, pregnancy or lactation. Clinical symptoms, serum thyroxine and TRAb, thyroid ultrasound, and orbital computed tomography formed the basis for the diagnoses. Trizol reagent was used to extract total RNA, and RNA quality was then checked on an Agilent 2100 Bioanalyzer. Amplification of TCR beta CDR3 regions was carried out from RNA transcripts. The TCR CDR3 was subjected to a first round of RT-PCR using the HTBI primer set and the Qiagen OneStep RT-PCR kit. Libraries were constructed in a second round of multiplex PCR, after which size selection and purification were performed. The libraries were sequenced on an Illumina HiSeq2000 using paired-end 100 bp reads. The authors' analysis ran thus. SOAPnuke was used to process the raw data, throwing out any read that contained adapters or uncalled bases, had a mean Phred below 15, or lacked an exact constant-primer or identifier match. COPE v1.2.5 was used to merge the high-quality paired reads, and each unique nucleotide sequence was defined as a clonotype. MiTCR v1.1 was used to align the clonotypes against IMGT TRBV, TRBD and TRBJ reference segments. Analysis was restricted to V-J combinations with a frequency above 0.0001, which covered 99.2% of repertoires. The TCS score was defined as F50 (clonal expansion) divided by E x V (chaos), with BLOSUM62-based TCRdist calculated between CDR3 peptides within each V-J. Welch's t-statistics and random forest reduced some 510 V-J features to about 13, which were used in a naive Bayes classifier (R e1071). Thyroid-blood repertoire similarity was quantified with the Morisita-Horn index. The public sequencing data were trimmed at Q25 with fastp and processed into clonotypes with MiXCR by TCRdb, which kept only in-frame beta chains. Rows with a matching CDR3 protein are joined into one entry that keeps the most common DNA and genes. These V and J calls derive from TCRdb rather than the authors' analysis. The sample table records 480,000 or so distinct CDR3 sequences; 40% to 50% of these occur just once. About 45% of the sample rests with the top ten.

Specimen: peripheral blood or thyroid tissue (not recorded which). This chain joins TRBV19 to TRBJ1-5; the D gene remains uncertain. The TCR originated in an adult woman with Graves' disease, either hyperthyroidism or ophthalmopathy (not recorded which). The DNA is as follows: TGTGCCAGTAGTATGGGCCTTCTACATGCGCAGCCCCAGCATTTT. Its amino acids are CASSMGLLHAQPQHF.